Listed below are T cell receptor beta chains from one sample, sequenced in a study of CD8 T cells in ankylosing spondylitis. TCRdb redid the calling of the 5' RACE reads with MiXCR, one entry per CDR3 protein. The sample yields hundreds of thousands of distinct CDR3 sequences, more than 9.5% seen once. Sequenced: blood, either unsorted or a sorted T cell fraction (not recorded which). These TCRs come from a male donor with ankylosing spondylitis. Each CDR3 is given with its conserved first and last residue. The D gene is left open where the match is weak. Where a row states a size, it is once, few, many or the class of an expanded clone; other rows omit it.

d_call: NA
j_call: TRBJ1-5
clone_size: few
v_call: TRBV2
cdr3_aa: CASSEGSYSNQPQHF
cdr3_nt: TGTGCCAGCAGTGAGGGCAGTTATAGCAATCAGCCCCAGCATTTT

d_call: NA
j_call: TRBJ1-2
clone_size: NA
v_call: TRBV5-1
cdr3_aa: CASSLDQGSYYGYTF
cdr3_nt: TGCGCCAGCAGCTTGGACCAGGGCTCCTACTATGGCTACACCTTC

d_call: NA
j_call: TRBJ2-5
clone_size: NA
v_call: TRBV29-1
cdr3_aa: CSVESRTFQETQYF
cdr3_nt: TGCAGCGTTGAGTCCAGGACTTTCCAAGAGACCCAGTACTTC

d_call: TRBD1
j_call: TRBJ2-2
clone_size: few
v_call: TRBV10-3
cdr3_aa: CAISESGTGPNTGELFF
cdr3_nt: TGTGCCATCAGTGAGTCGGGGACAGGGCCGAACACCGGGGAGCTGTTTTTT

d_call: TRBD2
j_call: TRBJ2-1
clone_size: few
v_call: TRBV5-1
cdr3_aa: CASREGAGVDSYNEQFF
cdr3_nt: TGCGCCAGCAGAGAGGGAGCGGGGGTCGACTCCTACAATGAGCAGTTCTTC

d_call: NA
j_call: TRBJ2-5
clone_size: few
v_call: TRBV7-9
cdr3_aa: CASSQDGGYQETQYF
cdr3_nt: TGTGCCAGCAGCCAAGACGGAGGGTACCAAGAGACCCAGTACTTC

d_call: NA
j_call: TRBJ2-5
clone_size: few
v_call: TRBV7-9
cdr3_aa: CASSLAHGYQETQYF
cdr3_nt: TGTGCCAGCAGCTTAGCGCATGGGTACCAAGAGACCCAGTACTTC

d_call: NA
j_call: TRBJ2-1
clone_size: NA
v_call: TRBV12-3/TRBV12-4
cdr3_aa: CASSFSGQGDEQFF
cdr3_nt: NA

d_call: TRBD2
j_call: TRBJ2-1
clone_size: few
v_call: TRBV24-1
cdr3_aa: CATSDWVAGEGYNEQFF
cdr3_nt: TGTGCCACCAGTGATTGGGTAGCGGGAGAGGGGTACAATGAGCAGTTCTTC

d_call: TRBD2
j_call: TRBJ2-1
clone_size: NA
v_call: TRBV20-1
cdr3_aa: CSARLLAGSSYNEQFF
cdr3_nt: TGCAGTGCTAGACTACTAGCGGGAAGCTCCTACAATGAGCAGTTCTTC

d_call: TRBD1
j_call: TRBJ1-5
clone_size: few
v_call: TRBV30
cdr3_aa: CAWSVIRGPGPWPQHF
cdr3_nt: TGTGCCTGGAGTGTTATCAGGGGGCCTGGGCCCTGGCCCCAGCATTTT